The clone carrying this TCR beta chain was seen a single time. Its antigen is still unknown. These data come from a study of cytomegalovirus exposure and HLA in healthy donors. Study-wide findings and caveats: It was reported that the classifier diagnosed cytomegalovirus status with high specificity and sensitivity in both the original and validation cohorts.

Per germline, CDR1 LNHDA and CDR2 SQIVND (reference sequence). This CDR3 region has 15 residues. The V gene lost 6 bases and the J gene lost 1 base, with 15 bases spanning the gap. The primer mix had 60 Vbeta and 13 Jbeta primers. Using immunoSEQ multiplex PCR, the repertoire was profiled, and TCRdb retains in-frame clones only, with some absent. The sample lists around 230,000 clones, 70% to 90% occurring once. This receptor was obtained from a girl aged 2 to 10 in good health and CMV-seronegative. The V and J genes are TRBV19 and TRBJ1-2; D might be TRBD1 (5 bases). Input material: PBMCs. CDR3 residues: CASRYVDRYNYGYTF. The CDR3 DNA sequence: TGTGCCAGTAGATACGTCGACAGATATAACTATGGCTACACCTTC.